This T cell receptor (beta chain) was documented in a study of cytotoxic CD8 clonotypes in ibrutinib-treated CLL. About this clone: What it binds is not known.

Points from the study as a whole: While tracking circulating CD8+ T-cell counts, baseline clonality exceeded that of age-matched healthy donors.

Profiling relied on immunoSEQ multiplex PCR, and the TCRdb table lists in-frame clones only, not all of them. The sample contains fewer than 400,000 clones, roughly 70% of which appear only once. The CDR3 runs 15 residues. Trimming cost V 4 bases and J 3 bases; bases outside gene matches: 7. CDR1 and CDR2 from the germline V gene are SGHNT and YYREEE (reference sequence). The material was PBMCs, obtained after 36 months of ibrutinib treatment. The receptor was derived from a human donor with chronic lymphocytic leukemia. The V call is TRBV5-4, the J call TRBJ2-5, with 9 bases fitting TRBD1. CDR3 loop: CASSVTGQGKETQYF. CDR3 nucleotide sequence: TGTGCCAGCAGCGTCACGGGACAGGGTAAAGAGACCCAGTACTTC.